The present TCR beta chain was sequenced within a study of blood T cell repertoires in COVID-19. Study context: All recovered Cohort 3 donors got two negative PCRs, got clearance, or saw symptom resolution. Whether acute or convalescent, the COVID-19 samples came from the United States, Italy and Spain.

Authors' processing steps: Nucleated cell counts were estimated from reference gene primer amplification. TCRdb's copy holds only in-frame clones and misses some; the assay was immunoSEQ multiplex PCR. Clonal size and the V and J genes are those of that table, whereas D and trimming came from the DNA. The table records hundreds of thousands of clones, about 90% of them present only once. Sequenced material: PBMCs or T cells enriched from blood (not recorded which). The sequence was obtained from a man in his forties or fifties in a cohort exposed to, infected with or recovered from COVID-19 (not recorded which).

The CDR3 sequence: CSVVFSAETQYF. CDR3 nucleotide sequence: TGCAGCGTTGTATTTAGCGCGGAGACCCAGTACTTC. The J gene is TRBJ2-5, the V gene TRBV29-1; possible D gene TRBD2, 5 bases. Germline CDR1 and CDR2: SQVTM and ANQGSEA. V gave up 4 bases and J gave up 5 bases, with 11 bases separating them. The CDR3 is made up of 12 amino acids.